Following are 21 T cell receptor beta chains from one sample sequenced in a study of glioma-infiltrating T cells. Using RNA template, CDR3s of TCR alpha and beta were amplified with iRepertoire arm-PCR. Each CDR3 protein gets one entry after TCRdb re-called the multiplex PCR reads with MiXCR. The sample shows under 150,000 distinct CDR3 sequences, 39% of them seen only once. The specimen was glioma tissue, nonneoplastic brain tissue, or PBMCs (not recorded which). Receptors originate from a human donor with low-grade glioma or glioblastoma, undergoing nonglioma brain surgery, or in good health (not recorded which).

This chain links TRBV4-1 with TRBJ1-3; D remains unclear. CDR1 is MGHRA and CDR2 is YSYEKL in the germline V gene. Trimming cost V 0 bases and J 2 bases, with 8 bases left between them. The CDR3 is made up of 15 amino acids. The CDR3 spells CASSQDGGAGNTIYF. CDR3 nucleotides: TGCGCCAGCAGCCAAGATGGCGGGGCTGGAAACACCATATATTTT.

This chain connects TRBV20-1 to TRBJ1-3, with D uncertain. Germline V CDR1 and CDR2: DFQATT, SNEGSKA (reference sequence). The CDR3 totals 12 residues. V was cut by 5 bases and J by 0 bases, with 5 bases left in between. The CDR3 DNA sequence: TGCAGTGCTTGGGGCTCTGGAAACACCATATATTTT. Amino acids: CSAWGSGNTIYF.

In this sample, this clonotype turned up many times. The chain has TRBV20-1 and TRBJ2-3; 8 bases agree with TRBD2. This CDR3 contains 14 residues. The V gene's germline CDR1 is DFQATT and CDR2 SNEGSKA (reference sequence). Trimming took 3 bases from V and 1 from J; bases not matched to a gene: 3. This CDR3 is CSARSAGGTDTQYF. In DNA form, the CDR3 reads TGCAGTGCTAGGTCAGCGGGGGGCACAGATACGCAGTATTTT.

The genes are TRBV28 and TRBJ2-5; 10 nucleotides agree with TRBD2. After removal of 5 bases from V and 2 bases from J, the junction contained 5 bases not matched to a gene. This CDR3 is built from 15 residues. CDR1 MDHEN and CDR2 SYDVKM come from the germline V gene. The CDR3 DNA reads as TGTGCCAGCAGTGGGACTAGCGAGGGACAAGAGACCCAGTACTTC. It is translated as CASSGTSEGQETQYF.

This rearrangement joins TRBV6-1 to TRBJ1-1; tentatively, D is TRBD1 (5 bases). The V gene's germline CDR1 is MNHNS and CDR2 SASEGT. V gave up 5 bases and J gave up 0 bases, with 13 bases separating them. This CDR3 region has 15 residues. CDR3 DNA sequence: TGTGCCAGCAGTTGGGGAGCGGGGGTGAACACTGAAGCTTTCTTT. Its translation: CASSWGAGVNTEAFF.

CDR3 nucleotide sequence: TGTGCCAGCAGCCAGGGACAGGACTATGGCTACACCTTC. Its protein is CASSQGQDYGYTF. The J gene is TRBJ1-2, the V gene TRBV7-9; 8 bases match TRBD1. V dropped 5 bases and J dropped 3; count of bases not matched to a gene: 2. The CDR3 is made up of 13 amino acids. CDR1 is SEHNR, CDR2 FQNEAQ, per germline (reference sequence).

The rearrangement uses TRBV19 and TRBJ1-2; D gene uncertain. The CDR3 has 14 amino acids. CDR1 is LNHDA, CDR2 SQIVND, per germline (reference sequence). The V gene lost 6 bases and the J gene lost 1 base, with 12 bases spanning the gap. The DNA of the CDR3 is TGTGCCAGTAGCCTATGGGCGAGTAACTATGGCTACACCTTC. As protein: CASSLWASNYGYTF.

The chain is built from TRBV5-1 and TRBJ2-5; D unclear. The germline V gene has CDR1 SGHRS and CDR2 YFSETQ. Trimming stripped 4 bases from V and 0 bases from J, with 1 base between. The CDR3 has 11 residues. The CDR3 sequence is CASSHQETQYF. The CDR3 nucleotides are TGCGCCAGCAGCCACCAAGAGACCCAGTACTTC.

As to this clonotype: One end of the junction fails to match germline, which may point to a read error. CDR3 DNA: TGTGCCATCAGTGAATCGGGACAGGGGGATCAGCCCCAGCATTTT. Its protein is CAISESGQGDQPQHF. The chain combines TRBV6-5 with TRBJ1-5, with 11 bases matching TRBD1. The CDR3 contains 15 residues. The germline gives CDR1 MNHEY, CDR2 SVGAGI.

J is TRBJ1-6 and V is TRBV2, with 7 bases aligning to TRBD1. Germline V gene sequence: CDR1 SNHLY, CDR2 FYNNEI. There are 15 residues in the CDR3. The J segment lost 6 bases and the V segment lost 8 bases, leaving 10 bases of the junction unmatched. Here the CDR3 reads CASRDRVIGNSPLHF. CDR3 nucleotide sequence: TGTGCCAGCCGAGACAGGGTTATTGGTAATTCACCCCTCCACTTT.

This sequence joins TRBV27 and TRBJ2-5, with TRBD1 as a possible D gene (6 bases). The length of the CDR3 is 13 residues. V lost 6 bases and J lost 2, with 10 bases in between. CDR1 is MNHEY, CDR2 SMNVEV, per germline (reference sequence). The CDR3 is CASRRTDQETQYF. CDR3 coding DNA: TGTGCCAGCAGACGGACAGATCAAGAGACCCAGTACTTC.

This clonotype was seen many times. V and J are TRBV6-2 or TRBV6-3 and TRBJ1-1; D not certain. Germline V gene sequence: CDR1 MNHEY, CDR2 SVGEGT. This CDR3 comprises 11 residues. The V end was cut by 7 bases, the J end by 5 bases, with 8 bases between. CDR3 amino acids: CASISVTEAFF. The CDR3 DNA reads as TGTGCCAGCATCTCCGTAACTGAAGCTTTCTTT.

V and J are TRBV4-1 and TRBJ2-2; a possible D gene is TRBD2 (6 bases). Trimming left V 1 base short and J 4 bases short, with 7 bases between. CDR3 length: 14 residues. Looked up from germline, CDR1 is MGHRA and CDR2 is YSYEKL. The CDR3 coding sequence is TGCGCCAGCAGCCAAGCGGGAGTCACCGGGGAGCTGTTTTTT. This encodes CASSQAGVTGELFF.

CDR3 nucleotides: TGTGCCAGCAGTGACGAGAGGGCCCGAAACACTGAAGCTTTCTTT. It specifies CASSDERARNTEAFF. The chain uses TRBV2 and TRBJ1-1; D ambiguous. The germline V and J ends were trimmed by 3 bases and 2 bases, with 13 bases remaining between them. CDR1 SNHLY and CDR2 FYNNEI come from the germline V gene. The length of the CDR3 is 15 residues.

The chain employs TRBV7-9 and TRBJ1-1; a weak D match, TRBD1 (5 bases). The CDR3 runs to 13 residues. Trimming took 3 bases from V and 10 from J, leaving 15 bases between them. Germline V gives CDR1 SEHNR, CDR2 FQNEAQ (reference sequence). The chain's CDR3 is CASSLTKGVGAFF. In DNA form, the CDR3 reads TGTGCCAGCAGCTTGACCAAAGGGGTTGGAGCTTTCTTT.

The rearrangement uses TRBV18 and TRBJ2-7, with 9 nucleotides matching TRBD1. The J call is in doubt because the DNA end fits TRBJ2-5 better. Germline V gene sequence: CDR1 KGHSH, CDR2 LQKENI. The CDR3 covers 14 residues. CDR3 nucleotides: TGTGCCAGCTCACCAAACAGGGGGCAGGAGACCCAGTACTTC. It specifies CASSPNRGQETQYF.

In this sample, this clonotype turned up a few times. The rearrangement uses TRBV6-5 and TRBJ2-7, with a weak D call TRBD1 (6 bases). This CDR3 comprises 13 residues. In germline, CDR1 is MNHEY, CDR2 SVGAGI. V dropped 6 bases and J dropped 4 bases, with 13 bases sitting between them. The CDR3 DNA sequence: TGTGCCAGCAGCTTTAACAGGGCGTACGAGCAGTACTTC. Translating it yields CASSFNRAYEQYF.

Only a few counts were recorded for this clonotype. V usage is TRBV28 and J usage is TRBJ1-1; tentative D call: TRBD1 (6 bases). Trimming took off 4 bases at V and 11 bases at J, with 14 bases between the two ends. The length of the CDR3 is 12 residues. Germline V gene data show CDR1 as MDHEN and CDR2 as SYDVKM. The CDR3 DNA reads as TGTGCCAGCAGTTGGGGGGGCAGTGAGGCTTTCTTT. Translating it yields CASSWGGSEAFF.

The V and J genes are TRBV18 and TRBJ2-1; TRBD2 aligns across 8 bases. The CDR3 loop spans 15 amino acids. Looked up from germline, CDR1 is KGHSH and CDR2 is LQKENI. After removal of 1 base from V and 5 bases from J, the junction contained 4 bases not matched to a gene. Here the CDR3 DNA reads TGTGCCAGCTCACCACAGCGGGAGCTGAACAATGAGCAGTTCTTC. Its translation is CASSPQRELNNEQFF.

The V call is TRBV6-2 or TRBV6-3, the J call TRBJ2-3; D might be TRBD2 (5 bases). Trimming left V 3 bases short and J 12 bases short, with 19 bases between. CDR1 is MNHEY and CDR2 is SVGEGT in the germline V gene. The CDR3 runs 14 residues. CDR3 in DNA: TGTGCCAGCAGTTATGGAGGAGCTGGAGAGACCCAGTATTTT. Amino acids: CASSYGGAGETQYF.

On this clonotype itself: Its ends do not fully match the called genes, so a read error is possible. This chain connects TRBV6-6 to TRBJ2-7; D gene uncertain. Germline V CDR1 and CDR2: MNHNY, SVGAGI (reference sequence). The CDR3 has 14 amino acids. CDR3 amino acids: CVSSDPESSYEQYF. The CDR3 nucleotides read TGTGTCAGCAGTGACCCAGAGTCCTCCTACGAGCAGTACTTC.